Presented here are 15 T cell receptor beta chains from one specimen sequenced in a study of blood T cell repertoires in COVID-19. Here immunoSEQ multiplex PCR was the method, and the copy in TCRdb shows in-frame clones only, minus some. The sample has around 270,000 clones; over 70% are singletons. What was sequenced was PBMCs or T cells enriched from blood (not recorded which). These receptors all come from a woman in her forties who had been exposed to COVID-19.

CDR3 nucleotides: TGTGCCAGCTCAGTACTCAGGGTCCAAGAGACCCAGTACTTC. Translated, it gives CASSVLRVQETQYF. The chain uses TRBV18 and TRBJ2-5; weak D call: TRBD1 (5 bases). The CDR3 length is 14 residues. The germline gives CDR1 KGHSH, CDR2 LQKENI. V was trimmed by 5 bases and J by 1 base, leaving 11 bases between them.

The chain has TRBV24-1 and TRBJ2-1, with no clear D. This CDR3 region has 15 residues. Trimming took off 4 bases at V and 4 bases at J, with 13 bases between the two ends. Germline V gives CDR1 KGHDR, CDR2 SFDVKD. CDR3 sequence: CATSDSGRVYNEQFF. In DNA form, the CDR3 reads TGTGCCACCAGTGACTCGGGTCGAGTTTACAATGAGCAGTTCTTC.

The CDR3 DNA reads as TGTGCCAGCAGTTTAAGTGGGACAGGGGTCGGCTACACCTTC. Translated, it gives CASSLSGTGVGYTF. The chain has TRBV27 and TRBJ1-2, with TRBD1 matching 10 bases. CDR1 MNHEY and CDR2 SMNVEV come from the germline V gene (reference sequence). The CDR3 runs 14 residues. Losses at the gene ends were 2 bases for V and 8 bases for J; bases not matched to a gene: 5.

This clone occurred once. The chain has TRBV27 and TRBJ2-7; D is uncertain. Trimming stripped 6 bases from V and 3 bases from J, with 12 bases between. The CDR3 covers 13 residues. CDR1 and CDR2 from the germline V gene are MNHEY and SMNVEV (reference sequence). The CDR3 loop is CASSPFGGYEQYF. In DNA form, the CDR3 reads TGTGCCAGCAGCCCCTTCGGTGGCTACGAGCAGTACTTC.

The gene calls are TRBV28 and TRBJ2-1; TRBD1 aligns across 7 bases. After removal of 7 bases from V and 3 bases from J, the junction contained 6 bases not matched to a gene. The CDR3 length is 14 residues. CDR1 and CDR2 (germline): MDHEN, SYDVKM. Here the CDR3 DNA reads TGTGCCAGCACCCAAGGGGGCATCTACAATGAGCAGTTCTTC. Encoded protein: CASTQGGIYNEQFF.

The chain uses TRBV2 and TRBJ2-6; 8 bases map to TRBD1. This CDR3 spans 18 amino acids. Germline-derived CDR1 and CDR2 are SNHLY and FYNNEI. J gave up 0 bases and V 6 bases, and 10 bases lay outside the gene matches. This CDR3 is CASRETGTGASGANVLTF. The DNA of the CDR3 is TGTGCCAGCAGGGAAACCGGGACAGGAGCCTCTGGGGCCAACGTCCTGACTTTC. Using reference TRBV2 and TRBJ2-6 for the parts outside the CDR3, the full variable domain is EPEVTQTPSHQVTQMGQEVILRCVPISNHLYFYWYRQILGQKVEFLVSFYNNEISEKSEIFDDQFSVERPDGSNFTLKIRSTKLEDSAMYFCASRETGTGASGANVLTFGAGSRLTVL.

This rearrangement joins TRBV2 to TRBJ1-2, with D perhaps TRBD1 (5 bases). V lost 2 bases and J lost 4, with 11 bases in between. The CDR3 is made up of 14 amino acids. Germline V gives CDR1 SNHLY, CDR2 FYNNEI. The CDR3 loop is CASSERGSTYGYTF. CDR3 nucleotides: TGTGCCAGCAGTGAACGGGGGAGCACCTATGGCTACACCTTC.

This clone was observed a single time. V gene TRBV6-1 combines with J gene TRBJ2-7, with D possibly matching TRBD2 (5 bases). The CDR3 consists of 13 residues. V was cut by 5 bases and J by 1 base, with 9 bases left in between. From germline, CDR1 is MNHNS and CDR2 SASEGT. The CDR3 reads CASSLLDSYEQYV. CDR3 DNA sequence: TGTGCCAGCAGTCTACTAGATTCCTACGAGCAGTACGTC.

The V call is TRBV15, the J call TRBJ2-3; the D gene is possibly TRBD1 (5 bases). The CDR3 is made up of 15 amino acids. V lost 1 base and J lost 4, with 12 bases in between. From germline, CDR1 is LNHNV and CDR2 YYDKDF (reference sequence). The DNA of the CDR3 is TGTGCCACCAGCAGAGTTGAGACAGCCGCAGATACGCAGTATTTT. This encodes CATSRVETAADTQYF. Full variable domain (rest looked up from reference TRBV15 and TRBJ2-3): DAMVIQNPRYQVTQFGKPVTLSCSQTLNHNVMYWYQQKSSQAPKLLFHYYDKDFNNEADTPDNFQSRRPNTSFCFLDIRSPGLGDTAMYLCATSRVETAADTQYFGPGTRLTVL.

The V and J genes are TRBV10-2 and TRBJ1-4; TRBD1 is a possible D gene (6 bases). Germline V gene lookup returns CDR1 WSHSY and CDR2 SAAADI. V was clipped by 4 bases and J by 8 bases, with 17 bases between them. The CDR3 is 15 residues long. CDR3 in DNA: TGCGCCAGCAGTGGTACCGGGACACAAAGAGAAAAACTGTTTTTT. Amino acids: CASSGTGTQREKLFF.

V is TRBV28 and J is TRBJ2-3; D not resolved. The CDR3 is made up of 11 amino acids. In germline, CDR1 is MDHEN, CDR2 SYDVKM. V lost 6 bases and J lost 2, with 3 bases in between. The CDR3: CASRATDTQYF. CDR3 nucleotide sequence: TGTGCCAGCAGGGCCACAGATACGCAGTATTTT.

J is TRBJ1-2 and V is TRBV28, with a weak D call TRBD1 (5 bases). The CDR3 totals 13 residues. The V gene lost 4 bases and the J gene lost 7 bases, with 13 bases spanning the gap. The V gene's germline CDR1 is MDHEN and CDR2 SYDVKM. The CDR3 nucleotides read TGTGCCAGCAGTTCCCCAGGGTGGGGTGGCTACACCTTC. Translating gives CASSSPGWGGYTF.

The chain couples TRBV11-2 to TRBJ2-7; D unresolved. Trimming shortened V by 5 bases and J by 2 bases, and 10 bases separated the two germline ends. This CDR3 is built from 13 residues. Germline assignment: CDR1 SGHAT and CDR2 FQNNGV. The CDR3 bases are TGTGCCAGCAGCATAGGACGGGCCTACGAGCAGTACTTC. Translation gives CASSIGRAYEQYF.

The chain has TRBV19 and TRBJ1-6, with 7 positions matching TRBD1. The V segment lost 6 bases and the J segment 10 bases; nucleotides outside the gene matches: 3. Germline assignment: CDR1 LNHDA and CDR2 SQIVND (reference sequence). This CDR3 spans 12 amino acids. CDR3 nucleotides: TGTGCCAGTAGAACAGGGGTATCACCCCTCCACTTT. Translating gives CASRTGVSPLHF.

This clone was detected only once. The V and J genes are TRBV14 and TRBJ2-3; D is uncertain. Germline V gene sequence: CDR1 SGHDN, CDR2 FVKESK. Trimming removed 7 bases at V and 5 bases at J, with 13 bases between. The CDR3 contains 13 residues. Written as DNA, the CDR3 is TGTGCCAGCACCAAGTTTCTAGGAGATACGCAGTATTTT. As protein: CASTKFLGDTQYF.